This T cell receptor beta chain appears in the sequencing data of a study of blood T cells in healthy people across ages. With a J-beta primer mix and a sample-barcoded 5' primer, a second PCR ran 7 to 11 cycles. CDR3-containing paired-end reads numbering at least 2.5 million came from each sample. MiXCR was run by TCRdb on the 5' RACE reads, yielding one entry per CDR3 protein. The repertoire holds 450,000 to 700,000 distinct CDR3 sequences, with approximately 27% as singletons. This clonotype was seen a handful of times. Its antigen is still unknown. With 4 bases removed from V and 1 base from J, the gap between germline ends came to 10 bases. The CDR3 loop spans 13 amino acids. Germline V lookup: CDR1 DFQATT, CDR2 SNEGSKA (reference sequence). General study points: Unknown CMV status may confound age-related changes in expanded clones.

This TCR came from a woman in her 70s in good health. Sequencing was performed on blood. V usage is TRBV20-1 and J usage is TRBJ2-5, with a tentative D call TRBD1 (6 bases). The CDR3 sequence: CSATGQPQETQYF. CDR3 coding DNA: TGCAGTGCTACCGGACAGCCCCAAGAGACCCAGTACTTC.